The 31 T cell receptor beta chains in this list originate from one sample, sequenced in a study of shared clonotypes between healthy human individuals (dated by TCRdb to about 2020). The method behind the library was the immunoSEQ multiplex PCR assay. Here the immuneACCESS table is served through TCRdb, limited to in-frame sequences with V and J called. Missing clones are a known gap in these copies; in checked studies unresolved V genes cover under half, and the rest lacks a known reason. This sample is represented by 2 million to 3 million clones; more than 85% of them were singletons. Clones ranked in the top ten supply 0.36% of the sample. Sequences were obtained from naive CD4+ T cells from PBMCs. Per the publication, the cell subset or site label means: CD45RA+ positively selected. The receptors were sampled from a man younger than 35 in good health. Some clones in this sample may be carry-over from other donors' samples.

CDR3 in amino acids: CASRHPDSTDTQYF. CDR3 nucleotide sequence: TGTGCCAGCCGACATCCGGACTCCACAGATACGCAGTATTTT. This chain connects TRBV6-4 to TRBJ2-3, with a weak D call TRBD2 (5 bases). The germline V gene encodes CDR1 MRHNA and CDR2 SNTAGT. The V and J ends lost 8 bases and 2 bases respectively, with 14 bases between them. The CDR3 has 14 amino acids.

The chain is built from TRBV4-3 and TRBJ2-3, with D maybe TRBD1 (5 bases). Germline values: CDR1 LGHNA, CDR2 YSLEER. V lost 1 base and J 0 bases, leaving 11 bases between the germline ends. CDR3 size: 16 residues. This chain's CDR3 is CASSQAPRGSTDTQYF. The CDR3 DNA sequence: TGCGCCAGCAGCCAAGCCCCTAGGGGTAGCACAGATACGCAGTATTTT.

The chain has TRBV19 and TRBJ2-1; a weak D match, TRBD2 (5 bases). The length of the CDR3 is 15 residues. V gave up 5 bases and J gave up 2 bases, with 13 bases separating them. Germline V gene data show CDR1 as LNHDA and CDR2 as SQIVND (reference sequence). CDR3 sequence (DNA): TGTGCCAGTAGTCCCCCTCCGGGGACCTACAATGAGCAGTTCTTC. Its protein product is CASSPPPGTYNEQFF.

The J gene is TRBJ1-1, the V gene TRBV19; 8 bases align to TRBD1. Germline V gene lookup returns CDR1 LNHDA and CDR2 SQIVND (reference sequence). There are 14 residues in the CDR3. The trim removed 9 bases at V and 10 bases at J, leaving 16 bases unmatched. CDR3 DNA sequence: TGTGCCAGCGGGAGCAGGGGGCGCGGGGCCTTAGCTTTCTTT. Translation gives CASGSRGRGALAFF.

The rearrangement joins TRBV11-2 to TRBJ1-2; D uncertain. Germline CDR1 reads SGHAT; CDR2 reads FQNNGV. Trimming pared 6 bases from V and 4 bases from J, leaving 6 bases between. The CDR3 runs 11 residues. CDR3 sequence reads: CASSRGYGYTF. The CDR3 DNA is TGTGCCAGCAGTCGGGGCTATGGCTACACCTTC.

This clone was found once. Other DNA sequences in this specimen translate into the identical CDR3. CDR3 region: CASSSGGYSNQPQHF. CDR3 bases: TGTGCCAGCAGTTCCGGAGGCTATAGCAATCAGCCCCAGCATTTT. The V call is TRBV28, the J call TRBJ1-5; unclear D gene. Trimming took 4 bases from V and 0 from J, leaving 10 bases between them. Germline V gives CDR1 MDHEN, CDR2 SYDVKM. The CDR3 sequence is 15 residues long.

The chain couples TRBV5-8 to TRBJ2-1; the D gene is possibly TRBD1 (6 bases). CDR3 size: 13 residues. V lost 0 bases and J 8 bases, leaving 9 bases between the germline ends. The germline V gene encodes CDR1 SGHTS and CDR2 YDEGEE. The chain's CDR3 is CASSLGRGDEQFF. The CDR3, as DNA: TGTGCCAGCAGCTTGGGCAGGGGCGATGAGCAGTTCTTC.

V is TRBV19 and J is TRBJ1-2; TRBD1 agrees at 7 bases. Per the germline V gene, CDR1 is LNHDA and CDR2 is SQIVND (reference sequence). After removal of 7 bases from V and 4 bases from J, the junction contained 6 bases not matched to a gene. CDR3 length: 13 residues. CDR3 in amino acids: CASTAGTVYGYTF. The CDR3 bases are TGTGCCAGTACCGCCGGGACAGTCTATGGCTACACCTTC. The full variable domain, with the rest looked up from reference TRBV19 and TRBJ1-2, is DGGITQSPKYLFRKEGQNVTLSCEQNLNHDAMYWYRQDPGQGLRLIYYSQIVNDFQKGDIAEGYSVSREKKESFPLTVTSAQKNPTAFYLCASTAGTVYGYTFGSGTRLTVV.

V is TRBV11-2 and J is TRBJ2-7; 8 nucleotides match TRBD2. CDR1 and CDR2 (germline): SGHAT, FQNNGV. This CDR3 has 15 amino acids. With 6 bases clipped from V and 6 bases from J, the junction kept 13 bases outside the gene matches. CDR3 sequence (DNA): TGTGCCAGCAGTCGCAAACGGGAGGGCCCCGGCGAGCAGTACTTC. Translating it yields CASSRKREGPGEQYF.

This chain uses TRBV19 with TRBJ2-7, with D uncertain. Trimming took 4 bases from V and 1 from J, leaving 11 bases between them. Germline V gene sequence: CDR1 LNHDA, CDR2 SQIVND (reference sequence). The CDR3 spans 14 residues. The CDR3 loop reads CASSTRATSYEQYF. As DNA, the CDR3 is TGTGCCAGTAGTACAAGGGCTACTTCCTACGAGCAGTACTTC. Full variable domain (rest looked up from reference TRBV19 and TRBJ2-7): DGGITQSPKYLFRKEGQNVTLSCEQNLNHDAMYWYRQDPGQGLRLIYYSQIVNDFQKGDIAEGYSVSREKKESFPLTVTSAQKNPTAFYLCASSTRATSYEQYFGPGTRLTVT.

The CDR3 DNA follows: TGTGCCAGCTCACCGTTGGCAGATAATCAGCCCCAGCATTTT. Protein sequence: CASSPLADNQPQHF. The chain couples TRBV18 to TRBJ1-5; D remains unclear. Germline-derived CDR1 and CDR2 are KGHSH and LQKENI. This CDR3 is 14 amino acids long. V lost 3 bases to trimming and J lost 4 bases, with 10 bases between them.

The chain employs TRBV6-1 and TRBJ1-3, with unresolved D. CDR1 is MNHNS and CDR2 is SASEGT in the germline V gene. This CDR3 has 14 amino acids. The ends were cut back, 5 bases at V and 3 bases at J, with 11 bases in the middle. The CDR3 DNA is TGTGCCAGCAGTTTGAAGGAGGGTGGAAACACCATATATTTT. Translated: CASSLKEGGNTIYF.

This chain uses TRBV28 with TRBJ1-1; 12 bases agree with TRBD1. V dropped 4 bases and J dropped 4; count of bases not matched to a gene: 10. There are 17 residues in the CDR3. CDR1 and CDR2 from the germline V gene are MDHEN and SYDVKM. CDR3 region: CASSSLGTGGSGTEAFF. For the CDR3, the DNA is TGTGCCAGCAGTTCCCTGGGGACAGGGGGCAGTGGCACTGAAGCTTTCTTT.

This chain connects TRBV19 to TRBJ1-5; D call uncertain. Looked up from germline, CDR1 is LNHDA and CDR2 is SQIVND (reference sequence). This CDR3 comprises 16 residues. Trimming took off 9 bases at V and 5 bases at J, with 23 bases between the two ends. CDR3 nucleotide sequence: TGTGCCAGCGGAAACGGGGTTCGGGGAAAATATCAGCCCCAGCATTTT. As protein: CASGNGVRGKYQPQHF.

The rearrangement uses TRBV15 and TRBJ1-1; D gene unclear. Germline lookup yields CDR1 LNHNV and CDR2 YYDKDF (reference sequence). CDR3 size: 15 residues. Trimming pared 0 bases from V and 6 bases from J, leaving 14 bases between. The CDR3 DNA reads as TGTGCCACCAGCAGAGATAAGGCGGGGAGTCCTGAAGCTTTCTTT. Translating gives CATSRDKAGSPEAFF.

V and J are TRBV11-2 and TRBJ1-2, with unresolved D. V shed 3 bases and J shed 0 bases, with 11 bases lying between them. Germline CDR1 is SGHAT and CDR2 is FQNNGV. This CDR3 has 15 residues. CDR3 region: CASSFTWLANYGYTF. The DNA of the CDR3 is TGTGCCAGCAGCTTTACTTGGTTAGCTAACTATGGCTACACCTTC.

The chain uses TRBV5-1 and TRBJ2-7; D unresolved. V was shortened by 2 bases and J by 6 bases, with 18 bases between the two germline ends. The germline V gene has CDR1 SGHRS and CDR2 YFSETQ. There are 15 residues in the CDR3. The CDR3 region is CASSFASLDPREQYF. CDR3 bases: TGCGCCAGCAGCTTCGCCAGTCTGGATCCTCGCGAGCAGTACTTC.

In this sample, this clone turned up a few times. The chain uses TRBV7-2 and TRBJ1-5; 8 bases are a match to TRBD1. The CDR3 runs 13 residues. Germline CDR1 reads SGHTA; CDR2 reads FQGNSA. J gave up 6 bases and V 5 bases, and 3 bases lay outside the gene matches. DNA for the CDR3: TGTGCCAGCAGCGCTACAGGGGGTCAGCCCCAGCATTTT. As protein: CASSATGGQPQHF.

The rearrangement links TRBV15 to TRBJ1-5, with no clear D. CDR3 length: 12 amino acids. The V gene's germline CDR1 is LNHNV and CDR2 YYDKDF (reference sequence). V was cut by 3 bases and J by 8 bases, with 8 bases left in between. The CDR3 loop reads CATSSAREPQHF. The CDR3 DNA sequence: TGTGCCACCAGCAGCGCTCGAGAGCCCCAGCATTTT.

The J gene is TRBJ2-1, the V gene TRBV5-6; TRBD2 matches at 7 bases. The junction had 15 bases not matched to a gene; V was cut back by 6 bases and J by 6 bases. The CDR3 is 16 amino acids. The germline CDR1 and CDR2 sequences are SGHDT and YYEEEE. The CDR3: CASTPLAAGVRNEQFF. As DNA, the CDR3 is TGTGCCAGCACCCCCCTGGCGGCGGGAGTACGCAATGAGCAGTTCTTC.

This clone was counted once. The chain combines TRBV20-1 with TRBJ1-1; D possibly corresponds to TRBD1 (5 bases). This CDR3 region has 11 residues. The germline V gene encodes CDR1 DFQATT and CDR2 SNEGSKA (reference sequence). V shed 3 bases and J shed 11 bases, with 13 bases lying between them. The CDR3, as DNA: TGCAGTGCTAGGGTGGGGGATCGGGCTTTCTTT. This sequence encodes CSARVGDRAFF.

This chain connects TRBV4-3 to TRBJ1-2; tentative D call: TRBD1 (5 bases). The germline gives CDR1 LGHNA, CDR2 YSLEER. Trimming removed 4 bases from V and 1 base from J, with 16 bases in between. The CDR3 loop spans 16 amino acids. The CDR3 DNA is TGCGCCAGCAGCCGCACACCGGGGGTAAGTAACTATGGCTACACCTTC. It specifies CASSRTPGVSNYGYTF.

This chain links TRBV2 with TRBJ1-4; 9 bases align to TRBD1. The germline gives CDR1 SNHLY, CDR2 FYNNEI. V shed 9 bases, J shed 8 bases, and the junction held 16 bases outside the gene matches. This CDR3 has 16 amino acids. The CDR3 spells CASRDRDGGGGEKLFF. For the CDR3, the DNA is TGTGCCAGTAGGGACAGGGACGGAGGCGGGGGAGAAAAACTGTTTTTT.

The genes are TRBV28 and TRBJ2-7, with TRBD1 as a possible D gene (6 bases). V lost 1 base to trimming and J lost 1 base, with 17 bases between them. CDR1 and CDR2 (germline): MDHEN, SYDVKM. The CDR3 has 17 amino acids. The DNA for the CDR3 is TGTGCCAGCAGTTTATTGGGGCAGGGGCGATTTTCCTACGAGCAGTACTTC. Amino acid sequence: CASSLLGQGRFSYEQYF.

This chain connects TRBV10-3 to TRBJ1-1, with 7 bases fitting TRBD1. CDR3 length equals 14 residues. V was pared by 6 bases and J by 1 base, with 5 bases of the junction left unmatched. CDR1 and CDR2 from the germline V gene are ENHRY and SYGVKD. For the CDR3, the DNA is TGTGCCATCAGCCCAGGACAGGAGAACACTGAAGCTTTCTTT. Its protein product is CAISPGQENTEAFF.

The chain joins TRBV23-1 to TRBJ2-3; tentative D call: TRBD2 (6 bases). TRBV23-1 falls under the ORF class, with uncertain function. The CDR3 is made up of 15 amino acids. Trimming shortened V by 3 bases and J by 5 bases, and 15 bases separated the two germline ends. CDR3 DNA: TGCGCCAGCAGTCATAAGCCGGGACTGGGAGATACGCAGTATTTT. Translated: CASSHKPGLGDTQYF.

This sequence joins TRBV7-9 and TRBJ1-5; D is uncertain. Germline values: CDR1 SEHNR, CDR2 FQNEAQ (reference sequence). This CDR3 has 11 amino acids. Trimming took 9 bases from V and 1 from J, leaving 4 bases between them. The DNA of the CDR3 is TGTGCCAGACGGAGCAATCAGCCCCAGCATTTT. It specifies CARRSNQPQHF. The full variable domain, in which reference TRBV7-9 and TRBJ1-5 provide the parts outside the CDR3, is DTGVSQNPRHKITKRGQNVTFRCDPISEHNRLYWYRQTLGQGPEFLTYFQNEAQLEKSRLLSDRFSAERPKGSFSTLEIQRTEQGDSAMYLCARRSNQPQHFGDGTRLSIL.

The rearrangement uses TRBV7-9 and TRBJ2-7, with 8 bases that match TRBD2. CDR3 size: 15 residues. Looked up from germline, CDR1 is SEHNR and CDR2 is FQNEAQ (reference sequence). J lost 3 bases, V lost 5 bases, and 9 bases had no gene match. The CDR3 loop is CASSRSAGVRYEQYF. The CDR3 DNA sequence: TGTGCCAGCAGCAGATCAGCGGGAGTGCGCTACGAGCAGTACTTC.

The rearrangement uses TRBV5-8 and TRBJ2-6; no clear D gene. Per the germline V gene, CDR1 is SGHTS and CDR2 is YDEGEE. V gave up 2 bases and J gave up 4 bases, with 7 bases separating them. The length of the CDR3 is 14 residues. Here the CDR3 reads CASSLFTGANVLTF. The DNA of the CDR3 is TGTGCCAGCAGCTTATTTACCGGGGCCAACGTCCTGACTTTC.

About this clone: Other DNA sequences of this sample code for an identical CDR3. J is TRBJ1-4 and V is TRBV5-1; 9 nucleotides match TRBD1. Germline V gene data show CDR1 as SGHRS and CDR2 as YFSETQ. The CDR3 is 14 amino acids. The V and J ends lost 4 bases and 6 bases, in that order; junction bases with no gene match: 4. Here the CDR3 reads CASSPDRGDEKLFF. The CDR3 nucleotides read TGCGCCAGCAGCCCGGACAGGGGTGATGAAAAACTGTTTTTT.

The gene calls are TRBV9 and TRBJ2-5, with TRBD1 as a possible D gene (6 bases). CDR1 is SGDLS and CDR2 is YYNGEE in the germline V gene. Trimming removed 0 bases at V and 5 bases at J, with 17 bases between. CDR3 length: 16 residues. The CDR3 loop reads CASSVAGATTGETQYF. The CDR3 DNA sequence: TGTGCCAGCAGCGTAGCAGGGGCGACTACTGGGGAGACCCAGTACTTC.